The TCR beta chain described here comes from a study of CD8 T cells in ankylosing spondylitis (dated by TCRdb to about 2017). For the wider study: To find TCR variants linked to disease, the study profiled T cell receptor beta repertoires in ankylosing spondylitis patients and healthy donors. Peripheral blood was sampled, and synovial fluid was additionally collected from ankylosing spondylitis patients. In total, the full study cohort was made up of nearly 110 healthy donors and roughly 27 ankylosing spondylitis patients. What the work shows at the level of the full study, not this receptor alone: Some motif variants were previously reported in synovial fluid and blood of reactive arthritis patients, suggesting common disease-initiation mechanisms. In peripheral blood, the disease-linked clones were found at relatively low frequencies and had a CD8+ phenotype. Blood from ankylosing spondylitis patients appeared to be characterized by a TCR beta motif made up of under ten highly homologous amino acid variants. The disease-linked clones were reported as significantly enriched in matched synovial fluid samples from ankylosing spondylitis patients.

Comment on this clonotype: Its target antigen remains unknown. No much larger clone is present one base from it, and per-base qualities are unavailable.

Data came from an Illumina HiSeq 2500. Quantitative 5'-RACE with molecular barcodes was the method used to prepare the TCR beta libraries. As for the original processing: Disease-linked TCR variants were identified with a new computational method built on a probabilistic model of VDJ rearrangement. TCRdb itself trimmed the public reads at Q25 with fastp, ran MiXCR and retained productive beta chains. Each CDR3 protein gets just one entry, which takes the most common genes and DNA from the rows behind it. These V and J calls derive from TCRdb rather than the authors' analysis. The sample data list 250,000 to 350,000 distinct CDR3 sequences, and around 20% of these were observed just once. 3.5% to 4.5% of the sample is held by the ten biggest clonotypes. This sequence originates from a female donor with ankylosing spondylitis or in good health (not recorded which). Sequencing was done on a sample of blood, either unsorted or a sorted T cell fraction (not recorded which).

The CDR3 reads as follows: CASSPGRGNQPQHF. The bases are TGTGCCAGTAGTCCAGGCAGGGGCAATCAGCCCCAGCATTTT. The V and J genes are TRBV19 and TRBJ1-5, and possibly TRBD1, on 5 matching bases. The CDR3 has 14 amino acids, counting the end cysteine and phenylalanine. Only the CDR3 portion is preserved as DNA: 42 bases, with reading frame beginning at the first base. Relative to germline, V is 5 bases shorter and J is 2 bases shorter, with 10 bases between their ends. The germline V gene (reference sequence) specifies LNHDA as CDR1 and SQIVND as CDR2.